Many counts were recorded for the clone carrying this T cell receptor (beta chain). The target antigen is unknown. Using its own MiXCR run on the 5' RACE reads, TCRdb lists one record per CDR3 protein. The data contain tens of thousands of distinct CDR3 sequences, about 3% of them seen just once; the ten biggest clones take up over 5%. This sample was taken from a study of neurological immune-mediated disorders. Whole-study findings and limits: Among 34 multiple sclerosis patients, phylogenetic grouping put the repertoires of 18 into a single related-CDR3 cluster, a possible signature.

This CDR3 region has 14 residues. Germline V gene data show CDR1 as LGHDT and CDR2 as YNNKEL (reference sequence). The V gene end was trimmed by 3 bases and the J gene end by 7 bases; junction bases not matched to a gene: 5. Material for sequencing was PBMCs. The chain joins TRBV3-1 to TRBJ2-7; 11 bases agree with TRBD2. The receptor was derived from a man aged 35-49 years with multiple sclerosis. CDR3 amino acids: CASSHTSGGREQYF. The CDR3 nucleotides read TGTGCCAGCAGCCACACTAGCGGGGGAAGGGAGCAGTACTTC.